Presented here are 10 T cell receptor beta chains from one specimen sequenced in a study of blood T cell repertoires in COVID-19 (dated by TCRdb to the early 2020s). Receptor amplification or capture employed the immunoSEQ multiplex PCR assay. What TCRdb holds here is the immuneACCESS table cut down to in-frame rearrangements. Part of the clones is not present; checked against another copy, under half of the missing clones reflect an unresolved V gene, and the others are unexplained. The sample has some 200,000 clones on record, more than 75% of them singletons. Of the sample, approximately 6% is held by the ten largest clones. Source material: peripheral blood. All receptors come from a man older than 75 with acute or convalescent COVID-19.

Note on this clone: This sample includes further DNA sequences coding for the same CDR3. CDR3 residues: CASSVGLAGGGTDTQYF. Here the CDR3 DNA reads TGTGCCAGCAGCGTAGGACTAGCGGGAGGCGGCACAGATACGCAGTATTTT. V is TRBV9 and J is TRBJ2-3; 13 bases are a match to TRBD2. The CDR3 is 17 residues long. The V segment lost 0 bases and the J segment 1 base; nucleotides outside the gene matches: 2. Germline V gene lookup returns CDR1 SGDLS and CDR2 YYNGEE.

The chain is built from TRBV19 and TRBJ1-6; 10 bases line up with TRBD1. There are 15 residues in the CDR3. V shed 4 bases and J 6 bases; nucleotides not matched to a gene: 3. Germline lookup yields CDR1 LNHDA and CDR2 SQIVND (reference sequence). The CDR3 coding sequence is TGTGCCAGTAGTAGTGGACAGGGGGGTAATTCACCCCTCCACTTT. This translates into CASSSGQGGNSPLHF. The variable domain in full, completed from reference TRBV19 and TRBJ1-6, reads DGGITQSPKYLFRKEGQNVTLSCEQNLNHDAMYWYRQDPGQGLRLIYYSQIVNDFQKGDIAEGYSVSREKKESFPLTVTSAQKNPTAFYLCASSSGQGGNSPLHFGNGTRLTVT.

Here the CDR3 reads CASSQQAQGPNEKLFF. CDR3 coding DNA: TGCGCCAGCAGCCAACAGGCACAGGGCCCTAATGAAAAACTGTTTTTT. The chain couples TRBV4-1 to TRBJ1-4; the D gene is possibly TRBD1 (6 bases). With 2 bases removed from V and 3 bases from J, the gap between germline ends came to 13 bases. This CDR3 has 16 residues. Germline V gene sequence: CDR1 MGHRA, CDR2 YSYEKL.

The V call is TRBV6-6, the J call TRBJ1-2; 8 bases map to TRBD1. Germline V lookup: CDR1 MNHNY, CDR2 SVGAGI (reference sequence). The CDR3 consists of 14 residues. Trimming at V came to 4 bases and at J to 8 bases, leaving 9 bases not matched to a gene. The CDR3 is CASSSGQEWWGYTF. For the CDR3, the DNA is TGTGCCAGCAGTTCGGGACAGGAATGGTGGGGCTACACCTTC.

The J gene is TRBJ2-3, the V gene TRBV14; 9 bases match TRBD2. CDR3 length equals 18 residues. Germline V lookup: CDR1 SGHDN, CDR2 FVKESK. The ends lost 0 bases at V and 0 bases at J; junction bases unmatched: 7. The CDR3 sequence is CASSQDNWLAGSTDTQYF. The CDR3 DNA sequence: TGTGCCAGCAGCCAAGATAATTGGCTAGCGGGGAGCACAGATACGCAGTATTTT.

J is TRBJ2-5 and V is TRBV20-1, with 7 bases that match TRBD2. Per the germline V gene, CDR1 is DFQATT and CDR2 is SNEGSKA (reference sequence). The CDR3 sequence is 16 residues long. The V segment lost 3 bases and the J segment 3 bases; nucleotides outside the gene matches: 13. CDR3 coding DNA: TGCAGTGCTAGTTTAGGCAGGTGGAGCGGGAAAGAGACCCAGTACTTC. It is translated as CSASLGRWSGKETQYF.

This chain links TRBV7-2 with TRBJ1-5; D is unresolved. Germline CDR1 reads SGHTA; CDR2 reads FQGNSA. V was cut by 5 bases and J by 0 bases, with 2 bases left in between. CDR3 length: 12 residues. CDR3 nucleotide sequence: TGTGCCAGCAGCCTTAGCAATCAGCCCCAGCATTTT. It encodes CASSLSNQPQHF.

The chain joins TRBV28 to TRBJ1-1; no definite D call. CDR1 and CDR2 (germline): MDHEN, SYDVKM. This CDR3 spans 12 amino acids. Deletions cut 1 base from V and 10 bases from J, with 10 bases between. CDR3: CASSLYKGVAFF. In nucleotides, the CDR3 is TGTGCCAGCAGTTTATATAAGGGAGTAGCTTTCTTT.

J is TRBJ2-3 and V is TRBV7-9; tentatively, D is TRBD2 (5 bases). Germline CDR1 and CDR2: SEHNR and FQNEAQ (reference sequence). V was clipped by 6 bases and J by 1 base, with 14 bases between them. CDR3 length: 15 residues. The CDR3 nucleotides are TGTGCCAGCAGTCGTTCCAGAGCGGGCACAGATACGCAGTATTTT. Translating gives CASSRSRAGTDTQYF.

This chain connects TRBV30 to TRBJ2-3, with 11 nucleotides matching TRBD2. Unmatched junction bases numbered 5, after V lost 4 bases and J lost 2 bases. The CDR3 runs 15 residues. CDR1 GTSNPN and CDR2 SVGIG come from the germline V gene (reference sequence). CDR3 DNA sequence: TGTGCCTGGACCGGGACTAGCGGATTCACAGATACGCAGTATTTT. Translating gives CAWTGTSGFTDTQYF.